Below, 31 T cell receptor beta chains from the same sample are listed, as sequenced in a study of cytomegalovirus exposure and HLA in healthy donors. Sequencing was performed with immunoSEQ multiplex PCR; in TCRdb, only in-frame clones are kept and a portion is missing. The table has approximately 280,000 clones, 86% seen once. Sample: PBMCs. The receptor set was obtained from a woman aged 18 to 35 in good health and CMV-seronegative.

This clone has only one observation. The identical CDR3 is also encoded by other nucleotide sequences in the sample. The chain carries TRBV27 and TRBJ2-7; TRBD2 matches 11 bases. CDR1 is MNHEY, CDR2 SMNVEV, per germline (reference sequence). The trim removed 3 bases at V and 4 bases at J, leaving 2 bases unmatched. The length of the CDR3 is 14 residues. The CDR3 region has the DNA TGTGCCAGCAGTTTGGGACTAGCGGCGTACGAGCAGTACTTC. This codes for CASSLGLAAYEQYF.

The chain is built from TRBV13 and TRBJ2-1; TRBD1 matches at 7 bases. CDR3 length: 17 amino acids. The V segment lost 3 bases and the J segment 1 base; nucleotides outside the gene matches: 9. CDR1 and CDR2 from the germline V gene are PRHDT and FYEKMQ (reference sequence). In nucleotides, the CDR3 is TGTGCCAGCAGCTTCTCCGACAGGGCTCCATCCTACAATGAGCAGTTCTTC. It translates to CASSFSDRAPSYNEQFF.

The V gene is TRBV19, the J gene TRBJ1-1, with D maybe TRBD1 (5 bases). With 9 bases removed from V and 5 bases from J, the gap between germline ends came to 25 bases. The CDR3 extends over 16 amino acids. Germline V CDR1 and CDR2: LNHDA, SQIVND (reference sequence). CDR3 nucleotide sequence: TGTGCCAGCGGAGGGGCGGCCCCTCCCAGGGTGACTGAAGCTTTCTTT. It is translated as CASGGAAPPRVTEAFF.

The J gene is TRBJ2-7, the V gene TRBV30, with a tentative D call TRBD2 (6 bases). Germline V gives CDR1 GTSNPN, CDR2 SVGIG (reference sequence). V was pared by 8 bases and J by 4 bases, with 18 bases between. The CDR3 is 13 residues long. This CDR3 is CARTDKGRYEQYF. CDR3 nucleotide sequence: TGTGCCCGCACAGACAAGGGGAGGTACGAGCAGTACTTC.

The rearrangement joins TRBV6-5 to TRBJ2-7; 9 nucleotides match TRBD1. The junction had 7 bases not matched to a gene; V was cut back by 0 bases and J by 4 bases. CDR3 size: 16 residues. Germline V lookup: CDR1 MNHEY, CDR2 SVGAGI. The chain's CDR3 is CASSYSVLGQGYEQYF. The CDR3 bases are TGTGCCAGCAGTTACTCGGTTCTGGGACAGGGTTACGAGCAGTACTTC.

The rearrangement uses TRBV11-3 and TRBJ2-1; 7 bases map to TRBD2. The trim removed 8 bases at V and 0 bases at J, leaving 10 bases unmatched. This CDR3 is built from 16 residues. Germline V gene sequence: CDR1 SGHNT, CDR2 YENEEA. CDR3 bases: TGTGCCAGCTCTGATGAGGGAGGGAGCTCCTACAATGAGCAGTTCTTC. Amino acids: CASSDEGGSSYNEQFF. Filled out from reference TRBV11-3 and TRBJ2-1, the complete variable domain reads EAGVVQSPRYKIIEKKQPVAFWCNPISGHNTLYWYLQNLGQGPELLIRYENEEAVDDSQLPKDRFSAERLKGVDSTLKIQPAELGDSAVYLCASSDEGGSSYNEQFFGPGTRLTVL.

The chain combines TRBV12-5 with TRBJ2-7; 13 nucleotides match TRBD2. The V and J ends lost 4 bases and 5 bases, in that order; junction bases with no gene match: 5. This CDR3 region has 15 residues. CDR1 LGHNT and CDR2 FRNRAP come from the germline V gene. DNA for the CDR3: TGTGCTAGTGGTTCCGGGACTAGCGGGACCCACGAGCAGTACTTC. Residues: CASGSGTSGTHEQYF.

The V call is TRBV11-2, the J call TRBJ2-3; D possibly corresponds to TRBD1 (5 bases). The CDR3 has 11 amino acids. The V end lost 5 bases, the J end lost 8 bases, and 8 bases lay between the germline ends. Looked up from germline, CDR1 is SGHAT and CDR2 is FQNNGV. CDR3 DNA sequence: TGTGCCAGCAGCCCTAGGGGTACGCAGTATTTT. It codes for CASSPRGTQYF.

This clone has ten or more counts. The chain joins TRBV10-3 to TRBJ2-2, with TRBD1 as a possible D gene (6 bases). Trimming pared 7 bases from V and 4 bases from J, leaving 13 bases between. CDR3 length equals 14 residues. Per the germline V gene, CDR1 is ENHRY and CDR2 is SYGVKD. CDR3 coding DNA: TGTGCCATCACCCCCGGGACAATCACCGGGGAGCTGTTTTTT. The encoded protein is CAITPGTITGELFF.

The rearrangement joins TRBV28 to TRBJ2-7; TRBD1 aligns across 7 bases. Germline CDR1 is MDHEN and CDR2 is SYDVKM. The V segment lost 7 bases and the J segment 1 base; nucleotides outside the gene matches: 7. This CDR3 comprises 14 residues. This CDR3 is CASTGTASSYEQYF. The CDR3 DNA reads as TGTGCCAGCACCGGGACAGCCTCTTCCTACGAGCAGTACTTC.

This sequence joins TRBV28 and TRBJ2-1, with 10 positions matching TRBD1. Germline trimming cut 4 bases from V and 7 bases from J; bases unmatched to any gene: 7. The CDR3 covers 15 residues. From germline, CDR1 is MDHEN and CDR2 SYDVKM. CDR3 region: CASSSGQGRVNEQFF. CDR3 DNA sequence: TGTGCCAGCAGTTCGGGACAGGGGAGGGTGAATGAGCAGTTCTTC.

This clone was counted between two and nine times. The CDR3 loop is CSVEQRGGNTEAFF. As DNA, the CDR3 is TGCAGCGTTGAGCAGAGAGGTGGGAACACTGAAGCTTTCTTT. The chain couples TRBV29-1 to TRBJ1-1; D not certain. Germline V CDR1 and CDR2: SQVTM, ANQGSEA. The CDR3 is made up of 14 amino acids. The V end lost 3 bases, the J end lost 1 base, and 12 bases lay between the germline ends.

The chain combines TRBV29-1 with TRBJ2-7, with TRBD1 as a possible D gene (5 bases). The germline V and J ends were trimmed by 7 bases and 2 bases, with 15 bases remaining between them. Germline V gene data show CDR1 as SQVTM and CDR2 as ANQGSEA. The CDR3 has 13 amino acids. CDR3 nucleotides: TGCAGCGCTCAGACAGTGTATCCCTACGAGCAGTACTTC. Protein: CSAQTVYPYEQYF.

The rearrangement uses TRBV18 and TRBJ1-6, with D unclear. Germline assignment: CDR1 KGHSH and CDR2 LQKENI. This CDR3 is 13 amino acids long. V was pared by 2 bases and J by 9 bases, with 8 bases between. The CDR3 spells CASSPGERSPLHF. CDR3 in DNA: TGTGCCAGCTCACCAGGGGAGCGTTCACCCCTCCACTTT. Filled out from reference TRBV18 and TRBJ1-6, the complete variable domain reads NAGVMQNPRHLVRRRGQEARLRCSPMKGHSHVYWYRQLPEEGLKFMVYLQKENIIDESGMPKERFSAEFPKEGPSILRIQQVVRGDSAAYFCASSPGERSPLHFGNGTRLTVT.

This clone appeared a single time. This chain links TRBV4-3 with TRBJ1-4; D gene uncertain. V lost 0 bases and J lost 6, with 17 bases in between. The CDR3 length is 17 residues. Germline CDR1 and CDR2: LGHNA and YSLEER. CDR3 protein: CASSQDERSPGDEKLFF. CDR3 coding DNA: TGCGCCAGCAGCCAAGATGAGAGATCTCCCGGTGATGAAAAACTGTTTTTT.

V and J are TRBV7-9 and TRBJ2-7, with a possible D match to TRBD1 (6 bases). Between the trimmed V and J ends, which lost 1 base and 7 bases, there was a span of 20 bases. The CDR3 totals 16 residues. Germline CDR1 is SEHNR and CDR2 is FQNEAQ (reference sequence). The CDR3 nucleotides read TGTGCCAGCAGCTTAGTCCTAATGTCCCAGAGGGGGGAGCAGTACTTC. This codes for CASSLVLMSQRGEQYF. Looking up the rest from reference TRBV7-9 and TRBJ2-7 gives the full variable domain: DTGVSQNPRHKITKRGQNVTFRCDPISEHNRLYWYRQTLGQGPEFLTYFQNEAQLEKSRLLSDRFSAERPKGSFSTLEIQRTEQGDSAMYLCASSLVLMSQRGEQYFGPGTRLTVT.

This clone appeared once. The same CDR3 can be traced to other DNA sequences in this sample. The gene calls are TRBV7-2 and TRBJ1-1, with D perhaps matching TRBD1 (5 bases). The CDR3 sequence is 14 residues long. Germline CDR1 SGHTA, CDR2 FQGNSA. Trimming shortened V by 9 bases and J by 5 bases, and 19 bases separated the two germline ends. The chain's CDR3 is CASSRDRVGTEAFF. CDR3 nucleotide sequence: TGTGCCAGTAGCCGAGACAGAGTAGGGACTGAAGCTTTCTTT. Looking up the rest from reference TRBV7-2 and TRBJ1-1 gives the full variable domain: GAGVSQSPSNKVTEKGKDVELRCDPISGHTALYWYRQSLGQGLEFLIYFQGNSAPDKSGLPSDRFSAERTGGSVSTLTIQRTQQEDSAVYLCASSRDRVGTEAFFGQGTRLTVV.

The chain is built from TRBV18 and TRBJ2-7; D uncertain. V gave up 5 bases and J gave up 1 base, with 12 bases separating them. The CDR3 is 14 residues long. The germline V gene has CDR1 KGHSH and CDR2 LQKENI. The CDR3 region has the DNA TGTGCCAGCTCATCTACAGTAGATTCCTACGAGCAGTACTTC. Its protein is CASSSTVDSYEQYF. The variable domain in full, completed from reference TRBV18 and TRBJ2-7, reads NAGVMQNPRHLVRRRGQEARLRCSPMKGHSHVYWYRQLPEEGLKFMVYLQKENIIDESGMPKERFSAEFPKEGPSILRIQQVVRGDSAAYFCASSSTVDSYEQYFGPGTRLTVT.

The chain is built from TRBV4-3 and TRBJ2-7; D possibly corresponds to TRBD2 (5 bases). V was cut by 4 bases and J by 5 bases, with 15 bases left in between. Germline V gene sequence: CDR1 LGHNA, CDR2 YSLEER. This CDR3 spans 14 amino acids. CDR3 nucleotides: TGCGCCAGCAGCCCCGAAGGGAAGACTAACGAGCAGTACTTC. Protein product: CASSPEGKTNEQYF.

CDR3 in DNA: TGTGCCAGCAGACTAGCGGGGGGTGGCACAGATACGCAGTATTTT. Its translation: CASRLAGGGTDTQYF. The chain couples TRBV7-2 to TRBJ2-3; TRBD2 agrees at 12 bases. V shed 6 bases and J 1 base; nucleotides not matched to a gene: 2. The CDR3 has 15 residues. Per the germline V gene, CDR1 is SGHTA and CDR2 is FQGNSA.

This rearrangement joins TRBV4-1 to TRBJ1-5; no clear D gene. The V and J ends lost 2 bases and 3 bases respectively, with 11 bases between them. Per germline, CDR1 MGHRA and CDR2 YSYEKL. The CDR3 covers 15 residues. Written as DNA, the CDR3 is TGCGCCAGCAGCCAATCCGGACTGAACAATCAGCCCCAGCATTTT. This sequence encodes CASSQSGLNNQPQHF.

The chain has TRBV19 and TRBJ1-1; D possibly corresponds to TRBD1 (5 bases). V shed 1 base and J shed 2 bases, with 14 bases lying between them. The CDR3 covers 16 residues. The germline V gene encodes CDR1 LNHDA and CDR2 SQIVND (reference sequence). The CDR3 DNA is TGTGCCAGTAGTATAGGGGGCGCGACTAGTAACACTGAAGCTTTCTTT. Its protein product is CASSIGGATSNTEAFF.

The chain links TRBV2 to TRBJ2-7; tentatively, D is TRBD1 (5 bases). The V end was cut by 2 bases, the J end by 4 bases, with 12 bases between. The CDR3 contains 14 residues. CDR1 and CDR2 (germline): SNHLY, FYNNEI. The CDR3 DNA reads TGTGCCAGCAGTGAAATGGAGACAGATTACGAGCAGTACTTC. Its translation: CASSEMETDYEQYF.

This clone occurred a few times. In nucleotides, the CDR3 is TGTGCCAGTAGTAGCAACAGGGCGCGACAGCCCCAGCATTTT. Residues: CASSSNRARQPQHF. The V call is TRBV19, the J call TRBJ1-5, with a weak D call TRBD1 (6 bases). This CDR3 is 14 amino acids long. V was cut by 4 bases and J by 7 bases, with 14 bases left in between. CDR1 and CDR2 (germline): LNHDA, SQIVND (reference sequence). Combining the CDR3 with reference TRBV19 and TRBJ1-5 gives the whole variable domain DGGITQSPKYLFRKEGQNVTLSCEQNLNHDAMYWYRQDPGQGLRLIYYSQIVNDFQKGDIAEGYSVSREKKESFPLTVTSAQKNPTAFYLCASSSNRARQPQHFGDGTRLSIL.

The chain joins TRBV7-2 to TRBJ1-2; D is possibly TRBD1 (6 bases). CDR1 and CDR2 (germline): SGHTA, FQGNSA. V was trimmed by 7 bases and J by 8 bases, leaving 17 bases between them. This CDR3 has 13 residues. CDR3 bases: TGTGCCAGCATCCCAGGGGACGTGCGAGGCTACACCTTC. It translates to CASIPGDVRGYTF. Based on the CDR3 plus reference TRBV7-2 and TRBJ1-2, the full variable domain is GAGVSQSPSNKVTEKGKDVELRCDPISGHTALYWYRQSLGQGLEFLIYFQGNSAPDKSGLPSDRFSAERTGGSVSTLTIQRTQQEDSAVYLCASIPGDVRGYTFGSGTRLTVV.

J is TRBJ1-6 and V is TRBV28; perhaps TRBD1 as D (6 bases). Germline loops: CDR1 MDHEN, CDR2 SYDVKM. Trimming removed 3 bases from V and 0 bases from J, with 6 bases in between. This CDR3 is built from 15 residues. CDR3 in DNA: TGTGCCAGCAGTTTGGACAGCTCCTATAATTCACCCCTCCACTTT. This gives the protein CASSLDSSYNSPLHF.

In nucleotides, the CDR3 is TGCGCCAGCAGCCAAGTTAATCTGGAGTTTGGGGGCTACACCTTC. It is translated as CASSQVNLEFGGYTF. This chain links TRBV4-3 with TRBJ1-2; D is unresolved. This CDR3 has 15 amino acids. The germline CDR1 and CDR2 sequences are LGHNA and YSLEER. The V gene lost 1 base and the J gene lost 8 bases, with 17 bases spanning the gap.

The chain has TRBV18 and TRBJ2-1; the D is unclear. The CDR3 has 14 amino acids. Looked up from germline, CDR1 is KGHSH and CDR2 is LQKENI. V lost 3 bases to trimming and J lost 4 bases, with 10 bases between them. CDR3 in amino acids: CASSPGFGYNEQFF. The DNA for the CDR3 is TGTGCCAGCTCACCCGGGTTTGGGTACAATGAGCAGTTCTTC.

The chain combines TRBV5-1 with TRBJ2-7; 7 nucleotides match TRBD1. The length of the CDR3 is 16 residues. Germline V gene lookup returns CDR1 SGHRS and CDR2 YFSETQ. V trimming: 7 bases; J trimming: 0 bases; junction bases outside the gene matches: 13. CDR3 in DNA: TGCGCCAGCCGCAGTGGGGCAGGGGGAATCTCCTACGAGCAGTACTTC. Encoded protein: CASRSGAGGISYEQYF.

V usage is TRBV5-6 and J usage is TRBJ1-2; D possibly corresponds to TRBD1 (6 bases). Germline assignment: CDR1 SGHDT and CDR2 YYEEEE. Trimming took off 0 bases at V and 4 bases at J, with 19 bases between the two ends. This CDR3 has 17 amino acids. The CDR3 here is CASSLAGTQGNRYGYTF. The CDR3 DNA reads TGTGCCAGCAGCTTGGCGGGGACACAGGGAAACCGCTATGGCTACACCTTC.

This chain links TRBV14 with TRBJ2-1, with D perhaps TRBD2 (6 bases). V was pared by 4 bases and J by 8 bases, with 21 bases between. The CDR3 spans 16 residues. The V gene's germline CDR1 is SGHDN and CDR2 FVKESK. This CDR3 reads CASSRLSGLGDDEQFF. DNA for the CDR3: TGTGCCAGCAGCCGTCTAAGCGGGCTCGGCGACGATGAGCAGTTCTTC.